Detailed here is one TCR beta chain. TCRdb re-analysed the PCR reads in MiXCR, keeping a single row per CDR3 protein. The table records hundreds of thousands of distinct CDR3 sequences, about 25% of them present only once. This specimen comes from a study of molecular identifiers for immune sequencing clone quantification. This sequence originates from a human donor in good health. Some libraries in this study had Jurkat cell RNA spiked in. The sample was naive CD8+ T cells from blood, with Jurkat cell RNA spiked in. The sample's subset: FACS-sorted CD8+CD4-CCR7+CD45RA+ naive T cells.

The CDR3 protein is CASRKKMTETHTGELFF. The CDR3 coding sequence is TGTGCCAGCAGAAAAAAGATGACAGAAACCCACACCGGGGAGCTGTTTTTT. The rearrangement uses TRBV27 and TRBJ2-2; maybe TRBD1 (5 bases). V gave up 6 bases and J gave up 3 bases, with 20 bases separating them. The CDR3 loop spans 17 amino acids. Germline V gene sequence: CDR1 MNHEY, CDR2 SMNVEV (reference sequence).